This is a list of T cell receptor beta chains from one sample in a study of cytomegalovirus exposure and HLA in healthy donors. Data came from immunoSEQ multiplex PCR; TCRdb stores just in-frame clones and leaves some out. The sample shows some 200,000 clones, just under 85% of them seen only once. Sequencing was performed on PBMCs. Every receptor here comes from a woman aged 40 to 50 in good health and CMV-seronegative. Both conserved end residues are part of each CDR3. Fields, in order: V gene, J gene, D gene, clone size, CDR3 DNA, CDR3 protein. D genes are given only for firm matches. The size field is filled for only some rows; it gives once, few, many or a size class.

TRBV6-5	TRBJ2-1	TRBD1	-	TGTGCCAGCAGTGGCCCGGGACAGCAGGACAATGAGCAGTTCTTC	CASSGPGQQDNEQFF
TRBV19	TRBJ1-1	-	few	TGTGCCAGTAGTATAGACAGAGAAGCTTTCTTT	CASSIDREAFF
TRBV9	TRBJ2-7	TRBD1	few	TGTGCCAGCAGCGTTGGGACAGCGAGCTCCTACGAGCAGTACTTC	CASSVGTASSYEQYF
TRBV28	TRBJ2-3	-	-	TGTGCCAGCAGTTCCACATTCACCGGGACAGCGCCGGGGAGGACGCAGTATTTT	CASSSTFTGTAPGRTQYF
TRBV5-1	TRBJ2-2	-	-	TGCGCCAGCAGCTTGGCCGTGTCGGGCACCGGGGAGCTGTTTTTT	CASSLAVSGTGELFF
TRBV7-9	TRBJ1-2	-	-	TGTGCCAGCAGCCCCGGAGCGTTCTATGGCTACACCTTC	CASSPGAFYGYTF
TRBV27	TRBJ1-4	-	-	TGTGCCAGCAGCACACCACAGGGCGGAGGTGAAAAACTGTTTTTT	CASSTPQGGGEKLFF
TRBV5-1	TRBJ1-1	TRBD1	-	TGCGCCAGCAGCTTGACCACAGGGGGCACTGAAGCTTTCTTT	CASSLTTGGTEAFF
TRBV6-1	TRBJ2-7	TRBD1	-	TGTGCCAGCAGTGAAGAAGGGACAGGGGCCTACGAGCAGTACTTC	CASSEEGTGAYEQYF
TRBV5-4	TRBJ1-2	-	-	TGTGCCAGCAGCCCCGCTGGGGCTAACTACACCTTC	CASSPAGANYTF
TRBV5-6	TRBJ1-1	TRBD1	-	TGTGCCAGCAGCTTAGGAGGCCGGACAGGGGCGAGGACTGAAGCTTTCTTT	CASSLGGRTGARTEAFF
TRBV5-1	TRBJ2-7	-	-	TGCGCCAGCAGCTTGGTTACCCCAGCCTACGAGCAGTACTTC	CASSLVTPAYEQYF
TRBV18	TRBJ1-2	TRBD1	-	TGTGCCAGCTCACCGGACAGGGGGAACTATGGCTACACCTTC	CASSPDRGNYGYTF